The present T cell receptor beta chain was sequenced within a study of radiotherapy plus CTLA-4 blockade in lung cancer. The study treated chemo-refractory metastatic non-small-cell lung cancer patients with focal radiation plus ipilimumab CTLA-4 blockade. Clones were sequenced by immunoSEQ multiplex PCR, and TCRdb holds only the in-frame ones, with some missing. This sample yields some 62,000 clones, of which 77% are seen a single time; approximately 4.5% belongs to the top ten. The CDR3 runs 16 residues. The clonotype was recovered from a human donor with non-small cell lung cancer who had a complete response to radiotherapy plus ipilimumab. The chain links TRBV7-5 to TRBJ1-1. TRBV7-5 is noted as a pseudogene. The starting material was peripheral blood, obtained from a patient treated with radiotherapy plus ipilimumab. Here the CDR3 reads CARSLLEIRWNTEAFF. CDR3 in DNA: TGTGCCAGAAGCTTACTAGAAATCCGGTGGAACACTGAAGCTTTCTTT.